The 5 T cell receptor beta chains given below trace back to one sample, sequenced in a study of T-cell reconstitution after alpha-beta-depleted transplantation in children. A library of TCRbeta sequences, prepared with unique molecular identifiers, was generated. TCRdb passed the PCR reads through MiXCR, listing each CDR3 protein once. The table has about 590,000 distinct CDR3 sequences, approximately 13% seen once; the top ten hold around 2.2%. Material: PBMCs, mostly from graft donor cells, obtained 360 days after TCRalphabeta/CD19-depleted stem cell transplant. These receptors all stem from a male patient between 10 and 17 years old who had a stem cell transplant for acute myeloid leukemia, so the T cells may come from the graft donor.

The chain joins TRBV28 to TRBJ2-7; maybe TRBD2 (6 bases). CDR3 length equals 14 residues. V was cut by 6 bases and J by 7 bases, with 19 bases left in between. CDR1 MDHEN and CDR2 SYDVKM come from the germline V gene. The CDR3 loop reads CASRTHREVAEQYF. DNA for the CDR3: TGTGCCAGCAGAACCCATAGGGAGGTCGCTGAGCAGTACTTC.

The chain links TRBV2 to TRBJ2-1, with TRBD2 identical over 7 bases. Germline CDR1 is SNHLY and CDR2 is FYNNEI. V lost 8 bases, J lost 15 bases, and 13 bases stayed unmatched. The CDR3 sequence is 12 residues long. The CDR3 nucleotides are TGTGCCAGCGGGGGTACGGGACTAACGCCGTTCTTC. It translates to CASGGTGLTPFF.

This clonotype was counted a few times. The chain couples TRBV6-5 to TRBJ1-5; D might be TRBD1 (6 bases). Germline assignment: CDR1 MNHEY and CDR2 SVGAGI. Trimming shortened V by 3 bases and J by 7 bases, and 13 bases separated the two germline ends. The CDR3 spans 14 residues. Written as DNA, the CDR3 is TGTGCCAGCAGTTATTTGGGGGCGGAACAGCCCCAGCATTTT. Amino acid sequence: CASSYLGAEQPQHF.

The gene calls are TRBV20-1 and TRBJ2-7; 10 nucleotides match TRBD1. The CDR3 runs 15 residues. The J segment lost 3 bases and the V segment lost 8 bases, leaving 13 bases of the junction unmatched. Germline V gives CDR1 DFQATT, CDR2 SNEGSKA (reference sequence). CDR3 residues: CSTNTPGQGNYEQYF. In nucleotides, the CDR3 is TGCAGTACCAACACCCCGGGACAGGGGAACTACGAGCAGTACTTC.

This clonotype was counted only a few times. The chain combines TRBV5-1 with TRBJ2-1; TRBD2 matches 7 bases. V lost 1 base to trimming and J lost 4 bases; unmatched junction nucleotides: 5. Germline CDR1 and CDR2: SGHRS and YFSETQ. This CDR3 is 15 amino acids long. Here the CDR3 reads CASSLSLADYNEQFF. CDR3 sequence (DNA): TGCGCCAGCAGCTTGTCCCTAGCGGATTACAATGAGCAGTTCTTC.